The 32 T cell receptor beta chains in this list originate from one sample, sequenced in a study of OX40 agonist ivuxolimab in advanced cancers. Measured with immunoSEQ multiplex PCR; TCRdb has only the in-frame clones, and not every one. Found here are some 70,000 clones, 89% of them singletons; the top ten hold around 1%. The sample was CD4+ or CD8+ T cells sorted from blood, taken in a trial of the OX40 agonist ivuxolimab. The source of these receptors is an adult with an advanced solid tumor such as melanoma, head and neck, liver or kidney cancer.

The CDR3, as DNA: TGTGCCATCAGTGAAGGAGGCAATCAGCCCCAGCATTTT. This encodes CAISEGGNQPQHF. V is TRBV10-3 and J is TRBJ1-5, with no clear D. The CDR3 has 13 residues. Trimming stripped 3 bases from V and 2 bases from J, with 5 bases between. Germline values: CDR1 ENHRY, CDR2 SYGVKD.

The chain uses TRBV4-1 and TRBJ1-5; 7 positions match TRBD1. CDR1 and CDR2 from the germline V gene are MGHRA and YSYEKL. The CDR3 loop spans 14 amino acids. Trimming took 0 bases from V and 6 from J; bases not matched to a gene: 2. The CDR3, as DNA: TGCGCCAGCAGCCAAGATGGGACAGTTCAGCCCCAGCATTTT. It is translated as CASSQDGTVQPQHF.

V usage is TRBV30 and J usage is TRBJ1-1; D is undetermined. The CDR3 spans 11 residues. V shed 4 bases and J shed 6 bases, with 9 bases lying between them. Germline assignment: CDR1 GTSNPN and CDR2 SVGIG (reference sequence). The CDR3: CAWKGFSEAFF. As DNA, the CDR3 is TGTGCCTGGAAAGGTTTTTCTGAAGCTTTCTTT.

J is TRBJ1-1 and V is TRBV7-8; 9 bases match TRBD1. Germline CDR1 and CDR2: SGHVS and FQNEAQ. The CDR3 contains 16 residues. With V trimmed by 2 bases and J by 6 bases, 10 bases remained unmatched. Here the CDR3 DNA reads TGTGCCAGCAGCTTAAGGGCGACAGGGGGAATTCCTGAAGCTTTCTTT. Amino acid sequence: CASSLRATGGIPEAFF.

The J gene is TRBJ2-7, the V gene TRBV6-1; 8 bases are a match to TRBD2. Germline CDR1 is MNHNS and CDR2 is SASEGT. V lost 6 bases to trimming and J lost 2 bases; unmatched junction nucleotides: 9. CDR3 length: 15 residues. CDR3 sequence: CASSVPGRGAYEQYF. In DNA form, the CDR3 reads TGTGCCAGCAGCGTACCAGGGCGGGGGGCCTACGAGCAGTACTTC.

This chain connects TRBV5-1 to TRBJ2-1, with 9 positions matching TRBD2. This CDR3 is 15 amino acids long. V shed 4 bases and J 3 bases; nucleotides not matched to a gene: 5. Germline CDR1 SGHRS, CDR2 YFSETQ. The CDR3, as DNA: TGCGCCAGCAGCCGCGGGGGGGCAGACTACAATGAGCAGTTCTTC. Translated: CASSRGGADYNEQFF.

The chain uses TRBV30 and TRBJ1-6, with 9 nucleotides matching TRBD1. The V and J ends lost 4 bases and 8 bases, in that order; junction bases with no gene match: 6. The CDR3 has 14 residues. CDR1 is GTSNPN, CDR2 SVGIG, per germline (reference sequence). CDR3 in amino acids: CAWKTGQGHSPLHF. The CDR3 nucleotides read TGTGCCTGGAAAACAGGACAGGGGCATTCACCCCTCCACTTT. Looking up the rest from reference TRBV30 and TRBJ1-6 gives the full variable domain: SQTIHQWPATLVQPVGSPLSLECTVEGTSNPNLYWYRQAAGRGLQLLFYSVGIGQISSEVPQNLSASRPQDRQFILSSKKLLLSDSGFYLCAWKTGQGHSPLHFGNGTRLTVT.

This chain's CDR3 is CASSPGGHGGYTF. For the CDR3, the DNA is TGTGCCAGCTCACCGGGGGGGCATGGTGGCTACACCTTC. The chain is built from TRBV18 and TRBJ1-2, with a possible D match to TRBD1 (6 bases). Germline loops: CDR1 KGHSH, CDR2 LQKENI. Between the trimmed V and J ends, which lost 3 bases and 7 bases, there was a span of 12 bases. This CDR3 region has 13 residues. Full variable domain (outside the CDR3, taken from reference TRBV18 and TRBJ1-2): NAGVMQNPRHLVRRRGQEARLRCSPMKGHSHVYWYRQLPEEGLKFMVYLQKENIIDESGMPKERFSAEFPKEGPSILRIQQVVRGDSAAYFCASSPGGHGGYTFGSGTRLTVV.

The chain is built from TRBV19 and TRBJ2-7, with D possibly being TRBD2 (5 bases). V was cut by 5 bases and J by 1 base, with 15 bases left in between. This CDR3 has 15 residues. Germline CDR1 is LNHDA and CDR2 is SQIVND (reference sequence). The chain's CDR3 is CASSRGFGVSYEQYF. As DNA, the CDR3 is TGTGCCAGTAGTCGAGGCTTCGGGGTTTCCTACGAGCAGTACTTC.

V and J are TRBV6-1 and TRBJ1-2; D uncertain. The CDR3 totals 13 residues. From germline, CDR1 is MNHNS and CDR2 SASEGT. The germline V and J ends were trimmed by 5 bases and 2 bases, with 9 bases remaining between them. The CDR3 loop reads CASSRLQNYGYTF. The CDR3 DNA is TGTGCCAGCAGTAGGCTACAGAACTATGGCTACACCTTC.

This clone came up a few times. The chain links TRBV19 to TRBJ2-7; D assignment may be TRBD1 or TRBD2 (6 bases each). Deletions cut 4 bases from V and 4 bases from J, with 11 bases between. CDR3 size: 13 residues. The germline V gene has CDR1 LNHDA and CDR2 SQIVND (reference sequence). CDR3 loop: CASSRGGKYEQYF. The CDR3 nucleotides read TGTGCCAGTAGTAGAGGGGGGAAGTACGAGCAGTACTTC.

The V and J genes are TRBV7-2 and TRBJ2-5, with TRBD2 matching 15 bases. With V trimmed by 5 bases and J by 2 bases, 9 bases remained unmatched. CDR1 SGHTA and CDR2 FQGNSA come from the germline V gene. The CDR3 length is 18 residues. The CDR3 DNA reads as TGTGCCAGCAGCCCACGGACTAGCGGGGGGGTCAGACAAGAGACCCAGTACTTC. The encoded protein is CASSPRTSGGVRQETQYF.

The J gene is TRBJ1-1, the V gene TRBV6-6, with D possibly matching TRBD1 (5 bases). Trimming removed 0 bases at V and 2 bases at J, with 13 bases between. This CDR3 spans 16 amino acids. In germline, CDR1 is MNHNY, CDR2 SVGAGI (reference sequence). The CDR3 loop is CASSYSANRPNTEAFF. CDR3 DNA sequence: TGTGCCAGCAGTTACTCAGCCAACAGGCCAAACACTGAAGCTTTCTTT.

This clone was seen just once. V and J are TRBV6-5 and TRBJ2-4; 11 nucleotides match TRBD1. The CDR3 consists of 15 residues. V lost 2 bases and J lost 9; bases outside the gene matches: 6. CDR1 and CDR2 from the germline V gene are MNHEY and SVGAGI. The CDR3 is CASSYQGQGVGIQYF. DNA of the CDR3: TGTGCCAGCAGTTACCAGGGACAGGGGGTCGGCATTCAGTACTTC.

This clone showed up just once. The chain recombines TRBV29-1 with TRBJ2-1, with 7 bases lining up with TRBD2. With 3 bases clipped from V and 2 bases from J, the junction kept 1 base outside the gene matches. CDR3 length equals 13 residues. Germline CDR1 SQVTM, CDR2 ANQGSEA. In DNA, the CDR3 is TGCAGCGTTGAGCGGGGGACCTACAATGAGCAGTTCTTC. Translation gives CSVERGTYNEQFF.

The chain combines TRBV5-1 with TRBJ1-6, with D hard to call. V lost 2 bases, J lost 9 bases, and 15 bases lay in between. From germline, CDR1 is SGHRS and CDR2 YFSETQ. CDR3 size: 15 residues. The CDR3 reads CASSFDPNGPSPLHF. The CDR3 DNA sequence: TGCGCCAGCAGCTTTGACCCTAACGGACCTTCACCCCTCCACTTT.

The J gene is TRBJ2-5, the V gene TRBV4-1; TRBD2 matches 9 bases. V dropped 1 base and J dropped 6; count of bases not matched to a gene: 12. This CDR3 spans 17 amino acids. CDR1 and CDR2 from the germline V gene are MGHRA and YSYEKL. The CDR3 nucleotides are TGCGCCAGCAGCCAAGGTGGGGGCGGGGGGGCCCCAAAGACCCAGTACTTC. Amino acid sequence: CASSQGGGGGAPKTQYF.

This sequence joins TRBV11-2 and TRBJ2-7, with 8 bases fitting TRBD2. This CDR3 region has 14 residues. The V gene's germline CDR1 is SGHAT and CDR2 FQNNGV. V shed 8 bases, J shed 6 bases, and the junction held 12 bases outside the gene matches. The chain's CDR3 is CASARDGGVREQYF. In nucleotides, the CDR3 is TGTGCCAGCGCTAGGGACGGGGGGGTCCGCGAGCAGTACTTC. The variable domain in full, with the rest retrieved from reference TRBV11-2 and TRBJ2-7, is EAGVAQSPRYKIIEKRQSVAFWCNPISGHATLYWYQQILGQGPKLLIQFQNNGVVDDSQLPKDRFSAERLKGVDSTLKIQPAKLEDSAVYLCASARDGGVREQYFGPGTRLTVT.

The chain uses TRBV6-5 and TRBJ1-5, with TRBD1 matching 7 bases. The J segment lost 4 bases and the V segment lost 6 bases, leaving 3 bases of the junction unmatched. The CDR3 is 13 amino acids. CDR1 and CDR2 from the germline V gene are MNHEY and SVGAGI. In DNA, the CDR3 is TGTGCCAGCAGGCCGACAGGGAATCAGCCCCAGCATTTT. As protein: CASRPTGNQPQHF.

This clone was detected once. The rearrangement uses TRBV6-6 and TRBJ1-1, with 7 bases lining up with TRBD1. The germline CDR1 and CDR2 sequences are MNHNY and SVGAGI (reference sequence). V was clipped by 5 bases and J by 5 bases; unmatched bases: 11. This CDR3 spans 15 amino acids. The CDR3 DNA is TGTGCCAGCAGTGACGGGACAGTAGGAGAAACTGAAGCTTTCTTT. It is translated as CASSDGTVGETEAFF.

The CDR3 sequence: CASRSTVNTEAFF. Here the CDR3 DNA reads TGTGCCAGCAGGAGTACAGTGAACACTGAAGCTTTCTTT. The J gene is TRBJ1-1, the V gene TRBV6-5; D is unclear. Germline V lookup: CDR1 MNHEY, CDR2 SVGAGI. This CDR3 has 13 residues. The V end was cut by 6 bases, the J end by 0 bases, with 8 bases between.

V usage is TRBV30 and J usage is TRBJ2-5, with D maybe TRBD1 (5 bases). The CDR3 has 13 residues. In germline, CDR1 is GTSNPN, CDR2 SVGIG (reference sequence). Trimming stripped 3 bases from V and 2 bases from J, with 10 bases between. DNA for the CDR3: TGTGCCTGGAGCGGACACCTTCAAGAGACCCAGTACTTC. Its translation: CAWSGHLQETQYF. The full variable domain, with the rest looked up from reference TRBV30 and TRBJ2-5, is SQTIHQWPATLVQPVGSPLSLECTVEGTSNPNLYWYRQAAGRGLQLLFYSVGIGQISSEVPQNLSASRPQDRQFILSSKKLLLSDSGFYLCAWSGHLQETQYFGPGTRLLVL.

This clone was counted only a few times. The rearrangement joins TRBV5-6 to TRBJ1-1, with D uncertain. This CDR3 has 11 residues. Germline CDR1 is SGHDT and CDR2 is YYEEEE. With 1 base removed from V and 2 bases from J, the gap between germline ends came to 0 bases. The CDR3 loop reads CASSLNTEAFF. The CDR3 nucleotides are TGTGCCAGCAGCTTGAACACTGAAGCTTTCTTT. The variable domain in full, with the rest retrieved from reference TRBV5-6 and TRBJ1-1, is DAGVTQSPTHLIKTRGQQVTLRCSPKSGHDTVSWYQQALGQGPQFIFQYYEEEERQRGNFPDRFSGHQFPNYSSELNVNALLLGDSALYLCASSLNTEAFFGQGTRLTVV.

The V and J genes are TRBV5-4 and TRBJ1-1, with D tentatively TRBD1 (6 bases). Trimming stripped 6 bases from V and 3 bases from J, with 15 bases between. This CDR3 region has 14 residues. The germline V gene has CDR1 SGHNT and CDR2 YYREEE (reference sequence). Here the CDR3 reads CASKRYNRDTEAFF. The CDR3 DNA sequence: TGTGCCAGCAAACGTTATAACAGGGACACTGAAGCTTTCTTT. Combining the CDR3 with reference TRBV5-4 and TRBJ1-1 gives the whole variable domain ETGVTQSPTHLIKTRGQQVTLRCSSQSGHNTVSWYQQALGQGPQFIFQYYREEENGRGNFPPRFSGLQFPNYSSELNVNALELDDSALYLCASKRYNRDTEAFFGQGTRLTVV.

This clone showed up just a few times. This chain links TRBV18 with TRBJ1-1, with 12 positions matching TRBD1. This CDR3 contains 14 residues. Trimming took 2 bases from V and 11 from J; bases not matched to a gene: 6. Germline V gene lookup returns CDR1 KGHSH and CDR2 LQKENI. The CDR3 reads CASSPGDRGHSAFF. CDR3 DNA sequence: TGTGCCAGCTCACCAGGGGACAGGGGGCATAGCGCTTTCTTT.

This clone was counted a few times. The gene calls are TRBV7-9 and TRBJ2-7; tentative D call: TRBD1 (5 bases). The V gene's germline CDR1 is SEHNR and CDR2 FQNEAQ (reference sequence). The CDR3 contains 14 residues. V lost 1 base and J lost 3, with 10 bases in between. This chain's CDR3 is CASSLGAGLYEQYF. For the CDR3, the DNA is TGTGCCAGCAGCTTAGGGGCAGGGCTCTACGAGCAGTACTTC. The whole variable domain, filled in from reference TRBV7-9 and TRBJ2-7, reads DTGVSQNPRHKITKRGQNVTFRCDPISEHNRLYWYRQTLGQGPEFLTYFQNEAQLEKSRLLSDRFSAERPKGSFSTLEIQRTEQGDSAMYLCASSLGAGLYEQYFGPGTRLTVT.

The chain recombines TRBV19 with TRBJ1-1; possibly TRBD1 for D (6 bases). Germline CDR1 and CDR2: LNHDA and SQIVND (reference sequence). CDR3 size: 13 residues. V gave up 4 bases and J gave up 5 bases, with 11 bases separating them. CDR3 residues: CASSTRGKTEAFF. CDR3 nucleotide sequence: TGTGCCAGTAGTACCAGGGGAAAAACTGAAGCTTTCTTT.

The J gene is TRBJ2-5, the V gene TRBV11-3; a weak D match, TRBD2 (5 bases). The length of the CDR3 is 13 residues. The V end lost 1 base, the J end lost 2 bases, and 5 bases lay between the germline ends. CDR1 is SGHNT, CDR2 YENEEA, per germline. The CDR3 region has the DNA TGTGCCAGCAGCTTAGGGGAGCAAGAGACCCAGTACTTC. It encodes CASSLGEQETQYF.

This clone was observed a handful of times. The chain has TRBV5-1 and TRBJ1-2; D is perhaps TRBD1 (5 bases). CDR3 size: 15 residues. Trimming removed 4 bases from V and 0 bases from J, with 13 bases in between. From germline, CDR1 is SGHRS and CDR2 YFSETQ. The CDR3: CASSTGTAANYGYTF. CDR3 coding DNA: TGCGCCAGCAGCACTGGGACGGCAGCTAACTATGGCTACACCTTC.

The V and J genes are TRBV7-9 and TRBJ1-2, with no clear D. Germline V CDR1 and CDR2: SEHNR, FQNEAQ (reference sequence). This CDR3 comprises 13 residues. Trimming took off 10 bases at V and 5 bases at J, with 17 bases between the two ends. CDR3 nucleotides: TGTGCCATCGACGGAGGGATAGGGTATGGCTACACCTTC. It is translated as CAIDGGIGYGYTF.

The chain links TRBV6-1 to TRBJ1-5; tentative D call: TRBD1 (5 bases). This CDR3 contains 13 residues. V was trimmed by 4 bases and J by 3 bases, leaving 7 bases between them. The germline gives CDR1 MNHNS, CDR2 SASEGT. The CDR3 nucleotides are TGTGCCAGCAGTGGAGGGGTCAATCAGCCCCAGCATTTT. It specifies CASSGGVNQPQHF.

The rearrangement links TRBV6-1 to TRBJ1-1; D unresolved. V lost 2 bases and J 4 bases, leaving 11 bases between the germline ends. The CDR3 runs 14 residues. The germline V gene has CDR1 MNHNS and CDR2 SASEGT. CDR3 coding DNA: TGTGCCAGCAGTGAACAGGCGGGGAGCACTGAAGCTTTCTTT. It yields the protein CASSEQAGSTEAFF.